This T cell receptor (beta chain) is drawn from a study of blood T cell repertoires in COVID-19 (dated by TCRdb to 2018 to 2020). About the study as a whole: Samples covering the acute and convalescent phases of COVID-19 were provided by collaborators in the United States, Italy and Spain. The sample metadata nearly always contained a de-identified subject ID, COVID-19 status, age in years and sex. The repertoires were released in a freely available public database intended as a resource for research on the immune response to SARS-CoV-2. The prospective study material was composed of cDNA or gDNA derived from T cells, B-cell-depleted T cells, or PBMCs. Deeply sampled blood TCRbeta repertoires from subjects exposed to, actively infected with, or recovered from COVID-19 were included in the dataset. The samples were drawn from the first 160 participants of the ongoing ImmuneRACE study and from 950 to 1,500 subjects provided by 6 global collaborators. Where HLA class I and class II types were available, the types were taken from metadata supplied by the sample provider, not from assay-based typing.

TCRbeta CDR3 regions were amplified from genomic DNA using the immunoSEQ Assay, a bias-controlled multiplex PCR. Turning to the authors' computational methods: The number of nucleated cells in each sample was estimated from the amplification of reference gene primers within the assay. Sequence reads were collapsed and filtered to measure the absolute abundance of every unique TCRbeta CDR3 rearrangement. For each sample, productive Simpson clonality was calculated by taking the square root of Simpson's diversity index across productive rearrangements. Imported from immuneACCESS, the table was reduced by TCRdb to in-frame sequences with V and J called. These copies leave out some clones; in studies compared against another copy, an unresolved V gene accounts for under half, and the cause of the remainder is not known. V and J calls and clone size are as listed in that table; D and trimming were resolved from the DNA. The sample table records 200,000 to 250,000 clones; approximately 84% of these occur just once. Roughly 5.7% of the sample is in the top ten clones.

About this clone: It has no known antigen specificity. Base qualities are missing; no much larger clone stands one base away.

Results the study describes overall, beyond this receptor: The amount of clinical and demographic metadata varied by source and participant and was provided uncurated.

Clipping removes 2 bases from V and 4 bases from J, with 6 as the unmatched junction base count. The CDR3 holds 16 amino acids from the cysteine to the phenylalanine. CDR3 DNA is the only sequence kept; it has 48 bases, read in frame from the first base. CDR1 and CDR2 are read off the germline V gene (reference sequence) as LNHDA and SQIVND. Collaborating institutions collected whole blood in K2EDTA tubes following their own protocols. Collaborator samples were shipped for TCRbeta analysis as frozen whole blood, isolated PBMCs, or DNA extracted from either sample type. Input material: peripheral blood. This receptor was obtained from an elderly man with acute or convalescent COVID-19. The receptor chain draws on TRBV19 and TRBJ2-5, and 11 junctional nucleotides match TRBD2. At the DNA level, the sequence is TGTGCCAGTAGTATAACTAGCGGGAGCGGTTCAGAGACCCAGTACTTC. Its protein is CASSITSGSGSETQYF.